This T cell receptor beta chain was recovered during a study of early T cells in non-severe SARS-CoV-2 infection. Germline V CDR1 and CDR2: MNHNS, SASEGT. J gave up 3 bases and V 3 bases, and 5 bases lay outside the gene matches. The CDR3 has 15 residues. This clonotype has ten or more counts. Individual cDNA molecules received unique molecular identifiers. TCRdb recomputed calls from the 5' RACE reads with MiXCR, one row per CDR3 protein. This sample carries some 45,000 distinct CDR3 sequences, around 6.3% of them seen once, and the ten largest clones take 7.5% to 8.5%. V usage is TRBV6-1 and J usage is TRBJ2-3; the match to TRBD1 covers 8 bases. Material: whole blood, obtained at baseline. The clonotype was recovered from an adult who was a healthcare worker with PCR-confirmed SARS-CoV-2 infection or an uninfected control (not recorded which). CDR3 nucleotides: TGTGCCAGCAGTGAGGACAGGGTGGGGACAGATACGCAGTATTTT. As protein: CASSEDRVGTDTQYF.